This is a list of T cell receptor beta chains from one sample in a study of low-dose radiotherapy and immunotherapy resistance in tumors. TCRdb reanalysed the reads using MiXCR and keeps one entry per CDR3 protein. In the table there are about 46,000 distinct CDR3 sequences, 12% of which are singletons. Source: PBMCs, taken before treatment. The receptors were gathered from a female donor with ovarian cancer. CDR3s include the opening cysteine and the closing phenylalanine or tryptophan. Each record gives: V gene, J gene, clone size, D gene, CDR3 DNA, CDR3 protein. The D gene is left open where the match is weak. Where a row states a size, it is once, few, many or the class of an expanded clone; other rows omit it.

TRBV6-4	TRBJ2-5	many	TRBD2	TGTGCCAGCAGTAAGACTAGCGGGGACCAAGAGACCCAGTACTTC	CASSKTSGDQETQYF
TRBV12-3/TRBV12-4	TRBJ2-7	many	-	TGTGCCAGCAGTTTCCAGGGACTGATCTACGAGCAGTACTTC	CASSFQGLIYEQYF
TRBV18	TRBJ2-1	many	-	TGTGCCAGCTCACCATTACTAGGAGAGAACGGTGAGCAGTTCTTC	CASSPLLGENGEQFF
TRBV9	TRBJ2-3	many	TRBD2	TGTGCCAGCAGCGTAGGGACTAGCGGGATTTCGGATACGCAGTATTTT	CASSVGTSGISDTQYF
TRBV7-9	TRBJ2-2	many	TRBD2	TGTGCCAGCAGCCCCGGGACTAGCGGGGGGCTGAACACCGGGGAGCTGTTTTTT	CASSPGTSGGLNTGELFF
TRBV10-3	TRBJ1-2	-	-	TGTGCCATCAGTGAGTCGGGGAACTATGGCTACACCTTC	CAISESGNYGYTF
TRBV18	TRBJ1-1	many	-	TGTGCCAGCTCACGACAGGACAGTAACACTGAAGCTTTCTTT	CASSRQDSNTEAFF
TRBV28	TRBJ2-7	medium-sized	TRBD2	TGTGCCAGCAGTTCGAGGGCTAGCGGGCCCTACGAGCAGTACTTC	CASSSRASGPYEQYF
TRBV4-1	TRBJ2-7	many	TRBD1	TGCGCCAGCAGCCACGGGACAGTAGCCCCCTACGAGCAGTACTTC	CASSHGTVAPYEQYF
TRBV19	TRBJ1-1	many	TRBD1	TGTGCGACCCGGGACAGGGGAATGAACACTGAAGCTTTCTTT	CATRDRGMNTEAFF
TRBV27	TRBJ2-7	many	-	TGTGCCAGCAGTTCCCTCGGGTACGAGCAGTACTTC	CASSSLGYEQYF
TRBV14	TRBJ2-5	many	-	TGTGCCAGCAGCCAATTCCAGAATTTACAAGAGACCCAGTACTTC	CASSQFQNLQETQYF
TRBV27	TRBJ1-5	many	TRBD1	TGTGCCAGCAACCCCGGACAGGGTTACAATCAGCCCCAGCATTTT	CASNPGQGYNQPQHF
TRBV5-4	TRBJ2-1	many	-	TGTGCCAGCAGCTCAGCGGGTGTGCTGAATGAGCAGTTCTTC	CASSSAGVLNEQFF
TRBV3-1	TRBJ1-2	many	-	TGTGCCAGCAGCCCCGGGGGCATTCCTAACTATGGCTACACCTTC	CASSPGGIPNYGYTF
TRBV6-6	TRBJ1-5	many	-	TGTGCCAGCCATTCGGGGGGAAGCAATCAGCCCCAGCATTTT	CASHSGGSNQPQHF
TRBV5-1	TRBJ2-1	many	TRBD2	TGCGCCAGCAGCTTACGAGTAGGGACTAGCGGGAGCAATGAGCAGTTCTTC	CASSLRVGTSGSNEQFF
TRBV7-2	TRBJ2-1	many	-	TGTGCCAGCAGCTTAGGGGTCTTATACAATGAGCAGTTCTTC	CASSLGVLYNEQFF
TRBV28	TRBJ2-5	many	TRBD1	TGTGCCAGCAGTTTATCAGGGGGTGGAGAGACCCAGTACTTC	CASSLSGGGETQYF
TRBV6-5	TRBJ1-4	-	-	TGTGCCAGCAGTCAGGCGGGCAGAGCTAATGAAAAACTGTTTTTT	CASSQAGRANEKLFF
TRBV19	TRBJ1-5	many	TRBD1	TGTGCCAGTAGCCGGACAGGGGTGGGCAATCAGCCCCAGCATTTT	CASSRTGVGNQPQHF
TRBV20-1	TRBJ1-4	many	-	TGCAGCCCGGGTTTCCACAATGAAAAACTGTTTTTT	CSPGFHNEKLFF
TRBV11-3	TRBJ2-2	many	-	TGTGCCACCTCCTCTGGATCTAACACCGGGGAGCTGTTTTTT	CATSSGSNTGELFF
TRBV25-1	TRBJ2-2	many	TRBD1	TGTGCCAGCAGTGAAAGGCCAGGGGGCTCGGCCGGGGAGCTGTTTTTT	CASSERPGGSAGELFF
TRBV5-4	TRBJ1-6	many	-	TGTGCCAGCAGCTTGGGGGGGAAGTCCTCCTATAATTCACCCCTCCACTTT	CASSLGGKSSYNSPLHF
TRBV7-2	TRBJ2-7	many	-	TGTGCCAGCAGCCGCGCTGGACAATCCTACGAGCAGTACTTC	CASSRAGQSYEQYF
TRBV20-1	TRBJ2-3	many	TRBD2	TGCAGTGCTAGAGCCGCAGCGGGAGGCCCCACAGATACGCAGTATTTT	CSARAAAGGPTDTQYF
TRBV5-1	TRBJ1-2	many	-	TGCGCCAGCAGCTTGGGTATCCAGAACTATGGCTACACCTTC	CASSLGIQNYGYTF
TRBV6-2/TRBV6-3	TRBJ1-1	many	-	TGTGCCAGCAGCAAACGGGGGAACACTGAAGCTTTCTTT	CASSKRGNTEAFF
TRBV5-1	TRBJ2-1	many	-	TGCGCCAGCAGCTTGACCTCATCTTTATGGTTAGCTGAGCAGTTCTTC	CASSLTSSLWLAEQFF
TRBV15	TRBJ1-2	many	-	TGTGCCACCAGCAGAGATGGTCAGGAGGCGGAGGGCTACACCTTC	CATSRDGQEAEGYTF
TRBV19	TRBJ2-4	many	-	TGTGCCAGTAGTTCCCTGGCAGGGAATAAAAACATTCAGTACTTC	CASSSLAGNKNIQYF
TRBV30	TRBJ2-2	many	TRBD1	TGTGCCTGGAGTGTTAGGACAGGCTACACCGGGGAGCTGTTTTTT	CAWSVRTGYTGELFF
TRBV5-6	TRBJ2-2	many	TRBD1	TGTGCCAGCAGCTCAGGGACAGGGGGAAGAACCGGGGAGCTGTTTTTT	CASSSGTGGRTGELFF
TRBV28	TRBJ1-2	many	-	TGTGCCAGCAGTTTAGCCCCAGGGGACCGGGGCTACACCTTC	CASSLAPGDRGYTF
TRBV28	TRBJ2-7	many	-	TGTGCCAGCAGTTTATGGGAGGGCCGATTAGACGAGCAGTACTTC	CASSLWEGRLDEQYF
TRBV30	TRBJ1-2	few	-	TGTGCCTGGAGGCTGATGGATGGCTACACCTTC	CAWRLMDGYTF
TRBV30	TRBJ2-5	many	-	TGTGCCTGGAGTGAGGAGACCCAGTACTTC	CAWSEETQYF
TRBV19	TRBJ1-2	many	-	TGTGCCACCACCCCAAAGCGGGGCTGGAGTCACTATGGCTACACCTTC	CATTPKRGWSHYGYTF